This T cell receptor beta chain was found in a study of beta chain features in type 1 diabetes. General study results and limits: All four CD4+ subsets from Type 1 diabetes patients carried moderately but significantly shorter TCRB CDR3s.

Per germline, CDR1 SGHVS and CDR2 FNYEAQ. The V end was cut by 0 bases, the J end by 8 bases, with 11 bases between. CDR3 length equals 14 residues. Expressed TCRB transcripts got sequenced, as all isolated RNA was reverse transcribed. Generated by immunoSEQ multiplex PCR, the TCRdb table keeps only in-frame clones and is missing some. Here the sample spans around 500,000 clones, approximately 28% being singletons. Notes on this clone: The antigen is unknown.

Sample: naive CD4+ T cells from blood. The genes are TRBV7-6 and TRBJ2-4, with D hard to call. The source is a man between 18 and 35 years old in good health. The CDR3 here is CASSLAGTDHIQYF. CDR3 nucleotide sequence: TGTGCCAGCAGCTTAGCTGGAACGGATCACATTCAGTACTTC.